The T cell receptor (beta chain) under discussion was sequenced for a study of graft-versus-host responses after intestinal transplantation (dated by TCRdb to the early 2020s). In terms of the full investigation: Recipients received multivisceral, liver-intestinal, or isolated intestinal transplants. Every recipient was given anti-thymocyte globulin induction, followed by around three years of maintenance tacrolimus and steroids. Graft-versus-host and host-versus-graft alloreactive T cell clones were tracked in the graft, circulation and bone marrow after intestinal transplantation using bulk TCR-beta CDR3 sequencing. To identify alloreactive clones, pre-transplant mixed lymphocyte reaction products were sequenced and then compared with unstimulated pre-transplant donor and recipient T cells. The cohort enrolled 20 to 25 intestinal transplant recipients, one of whom was a retransplant, and a few patients without pretransplant specimens were excluded. Donor T cell macrochimerism was defined as a peak of at least 4% donor T cells among recipient peripheral blood mononuclear cells. Rather than being sequenced by the commercial service, samples from three later patients were sequenced in-house on an Illumina MiSeq and processed with MiXCR.

The time point label, read with the paper, signifies: cells obtained before transplantation from donor or recipient. CD3+CD4+ and CD3+CD8+ populations were FACS-sorted from unstimulated pre-transplant donor and recipient cells taken from spleen or lymph nodes. The investigation overall reported the following: Patients with donor T cell macrochimerism had high GvH to HvG T cell clonal ratios in their allografts. Peak levels of circulating GvH clones were associated with declines in HvG clones early after transplant. Conclusions were limited by the relatively low number and heterogeneity of intestinal transplant patients. GvH clones were detected in recipient bone marrow, and some appeared earlier in ileal mucosa or blood, consistent with an intestinal mucosal origin.

The CDR3 runs 15 residues from the cysteine to the phenylalanine. Only the CDR3 region is kept as DNA, spanning 45 bases read in frame from base 1. Looking up the germline V gene (reference sequence) yields CDR1 LNHNV and CDR2 YYDKDF. Between the V and J ends, shortened by 0 bases and 2 bases respectively, the junction contains 11 bases. On this clone: Its antigen remains unidentified. No qualities accompany the bases; no much larger clone lies one base away. The same CDR3 arises from other DNA sequences in this sample as well.

Receptor libraries were prepared by the immunoSEQ multiplex PCR assay. For most patients, genomic DNA was isolated using the Qiagen DNeasy Blood and Tissue Kit and was shipped frozen to Adaptive Biotechnologies for TCR sequencing. For most patients, genomic DNA was subjected to high-throughput TCR-beta CDR3 sequencing by Adaptive Biotechnologies. The paper's processing steps were these. Adaptive's ImmunoSEQ software was the source of the TCR sequencing data for 18 patients, while three other patients were processed with MiXCR and VDJtools. To correct CD4 versus CD8 sorting errors, sequences present in both subsets at a frequency ratio below 5:1 were removed. CDR3 nucleotide sequences shared between donor and recipient were removed because the origin of such sequences could not be assigned. At least 2-fold expansion over unstimulated cells and a minimum CFSE-low frequency of 0.002% (template counts) or 0.001% (read counts) were required for clones to be classified as alloreactive. A clone was considered mappable if detected in the sequenced pre-transplant spleen, lymph node, or MLR CFSE-low populations of the donor or recipient. The cumulative frequency of alloreactive clones was calculated as a percentage of all sequences, weighted by copy number. TCRdb took over this immuneACCESS table, retaining in-frame rearrangements with V and J assigned. Such tables are incomplete; in checked studies, under half of the missing clones stem from an unresolved V gene, and the remainder is unexplained. V, J and clone size reflect that table, while D and trimming were determined from the DNA. Here the sample has 90,000 to 150,000 clones; roughly 91% occur a single time. In total, the top ten clones hold more than 0.095% of the sample.

The sequences come from unstimulated CD4+ T cells sorted from spleen or lymph node cells, collected before intestinal transplant. The sequence was collected from a human donor who received an intestinal transplant. The V gene is TRBV15 and the J gene is TRBJ2-7, with the D segment identity uncertain. In nucleotide form, the sequence is TGTGCCACCAGCAGAGACTCCGGCGGACCCTACGAGCAGTACTTC. This sequence encodes CATSRDSGGPYEQYF.